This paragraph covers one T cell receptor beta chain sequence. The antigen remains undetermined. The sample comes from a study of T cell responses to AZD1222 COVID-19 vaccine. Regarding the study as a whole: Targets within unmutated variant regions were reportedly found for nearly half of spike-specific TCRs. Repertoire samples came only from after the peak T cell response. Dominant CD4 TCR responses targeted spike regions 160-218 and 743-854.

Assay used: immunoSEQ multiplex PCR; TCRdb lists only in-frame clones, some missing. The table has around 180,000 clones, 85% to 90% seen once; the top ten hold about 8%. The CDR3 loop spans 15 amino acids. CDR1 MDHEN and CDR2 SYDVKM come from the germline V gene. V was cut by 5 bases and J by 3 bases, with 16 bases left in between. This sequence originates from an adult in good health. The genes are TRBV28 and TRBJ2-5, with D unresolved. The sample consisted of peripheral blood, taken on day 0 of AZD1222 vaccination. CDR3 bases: TGTGCCAGCAGTCCTCACCAGGCTGAGAAAGAGACCCAGTACTTC. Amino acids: CASSPHQAEKETQYF.